One sample yielded the 22 T cell receptor beta chains listed below, sequenced in a study of response to subunit inactivated influenza vaccine. A single record per CDR3 protein comes from TCRdb applying MiXCR to the RT-PCR reads. The repertoire has fewer than 650,000 distinct CDR3 sequences, roughly 13% of them found once; the top ten carry around 13%. The input for sequencing was PBMCs from blood, taken 40 to 50 days after vaccination. These receptors all come from a man in his fifties who received an inactivated influenza vaccine.

This sequence joins TRBV5-1 and TRBJ2-1; the D is unclear. This CDR3 contains 16 residues. Trimming stripped 0 bases from V and 6 bases from J, with 16 bases between. Per the germline V gene, CDR1 is SGHRS and CDR2 is YFSETQ. The CDR3 loop reads CASSLGGSVGGNEQFF. Written as DNA, the CDR3 is TGCGCCAGCAGCTTGGGGGGAAGCGTCGGCGGCAATGAGCAGTTCTTC.

This chain links TRBV7-9 with TRBJ2-7; D gene uncertain. This CDR3 contains 12 residues. Trimming shortened V by 1 base and J by 9 bases, and 10 bases separated the two germline ends. Germline CDR1 reads SEHNR; CDR2 reads FQNEAQ (reference sequence). The CDR3: CASSLGTLGQYF. CDR3 nucleotides: TGTGCCAGCAGCTTAGGTACGCTGGGGCAGTACTTC.

The sample holds a few counts of this clonotype. In DNA, the CDR3 is TGCGCCAGCGCCCCCAGCACAGATACGCAGTATTTT. Residues: CASAPSTDTQYF. The J gene is TRBJ2-3, the V gene TRBV5-1; no firm D call. Germline CDR1 SGHRS, CDR2 YFSETQ. V gave up 7 bases and J gave up 0 bases, with 6 bases separating them. The CDR3 has 12 residues.

This clonotype was detected many times. The CDR3 region is CASSLILGTDTQYF. CDR3 DNA: TGTGCCAGCAGCTTAATCTTGGGAACAGATACGCAGTATTTT. The rearrangement joins TRBV7-9 to TRBJ2-3; D unresolved. The CDR3 is 14 residues long. CDR1 is SEHNR, CDR2 FQNEAQ, per germline (reference sequence). V dropped 2 bases and J dropped 3 bases, with 9 bases sitting between them.

A few counts support this clonotype. V is TRBV6-2 or TRBV6-3 and J is TRBJ2-3; 7 bases match TRBD2. V lost 8 bases and J lost 1; bases outside the gene matches: 9. CDR1 and CDR2 (germline): MNHEY, SVGEGT. This CDR3 is built from 15 residues. The CDR3 here is CASRVSGVRTDTQYF. CDR3 nucleotide sequence: TGTGCCAGCCGCGTCAGCGGGGTTCGCACAGATACGCAGTATTTT.

This clonotype was counted many times. Here the CDR3 DNA reads TGTGCCAGCAGCCCAGGGAGAGTGGATCAGCCCCAGCATTTT. Translated, it gives CASSPGRVDQPQHF. The chain is built from TRBV11-2 and TRBJ1-5; a possible D gene is TRBD1 (5 bases). The length of the CDR3 is 14 residues. The germline CDR1 and CDR2 sequences are SGHAT and FQNNGV. With 5 bases removed from V and 5 bases from J, the gap between germline ends came to 13 bases.

The gene calls are TRBV7-2 and TRBJ2-3; D unclear. Trimming cost V 5 bases and J 7 bases, with 10 bases left between them. The germline gives CDR1 SGHTA, CDR2 FQGNSA. The CDR3 is made up of 12 amino acids. The chain's CDR3 is CASSIVTYTQYF. CDR3 bases: TGTGCCAGCAGCATTGTCACTTATACGCAGTATTTT.

The chain combines TRBV19 with TRBJ1-4; TRBD1 aligns across 10 bases. From germline, CDR1 is LNHDA and CDR2 SQIVND (reference sequence). The CDR3 runs 13 residues. After removal of 8 bases from V and 9 bases from J, the junction contained 6 bases not matched to a gene. This chain's CDR3 is CASGRDRGQKLFF. CDR3 DNA sequence: TGTGCCAGTGGCCGGGACAGGGGACAAAAACTGTTTTTT.

This clonotype occurred a few times. The genes are TRBV11-2 and TRBJ2-2; D unclear. Trimming took 0 bases from V and 1 from J, leaving 12 bases between them. The CDR3 spans 17 residues. Germline V gene data show CDR1 as SGHAT and CDR2 as FQNNGV. The CDR3 DNA is TGTGCCAGCAGCTTAGATCTCGTGACTCTGAACACCGGGGAGCTGTTTTTT. Its protein product is CASSLDLVTLNTGELFF.

This chain joins TRBV5-4 and TRBJ2-3; D tentatively fits TRBD1 or TRBD2 (5 bases each). CDR1 SGHNT and CDR2 YYREEE come from the germline V gene (reference sequence). V was cut by 4 bases and J by 4 bases, with 16 bases left in between. The CDR3 runs 15 residues. CDR3: CASSKKGQGPDTQYF. The DNA of the CDR3 is TGTGCCAGCAGCAAAAAGGGCCAGGGACCAGATACGCAGTATTTT.

The chain is built from TRBV7-6 and TRBJ2-3; 10 bases match TRBD1. The CDR3 sequence is 15 residues long. Unmatched junction bases numbered 5, after V lost 3 bases and J lost 5 bases. Germline loops: CDR1 SGHVS, CDR2 FNYEAQ. Written as DNA, the CDR3 is TGTGCCAGCAGCTTCAACGACAGGGGGCTAGATACGCAGTATTTT. Translation gives CASSFNDRGLDTQYF.

The chain employs TRBV3-1 and TRBJ1-2, with no clear D. Looked up from germline, CDR1 is LGHDT and CDR2 is YNNKEL (reference sequence). The CDR3 loop spans 15 amino acids. Trimming stripped 0 bases from V and 4 bases from J, with 12 bases between. The CDR3 here is CASSQEGIDTYGYTF. For the CDR3, the DNA is TGTGCCAGCAGCCAAGAAGGGATTGACACCTATGGCTACACCTTC.

This clonotype was counted a few times. The CDR3 sequence: CSAKPGTSRYNEQFF. In DNA, the CDR3 is TGCAGTGCTAAACCCGGGACTAGCCGTTACAATGAGCAGTTCTTC. The V gene is TRBV20-1, the J gene TRBJ2-1; 9 bases match TRBD2. V dropped 4 bases and J dropped 4; count of bases not matched to a gene: 8. Germline CDR1 and CDR2: DFQATT and SNEGSKA (reference sequence). CDR3 length equals 15 residues.

This chain joins TRBV4-3 and TRBJ2-5; the D gene is possibly TRBD1 (7 bases). The CDR3 runs to 16 residues. V lost 0 bases and J lost 0, with 11 bases in between. Per germline, CDR1 LGHNA and CDR2 YSLEER. CDR3 coding DNA: TGCGCCAGCAGCCAAGATGGGGGGACAGACCAAGAGACCCAGTACTTC. It translates to CASSQDGGTDQETQYF.

This clonotype was detected a few times. V usage is TRBV29-1 and J usage is TRBJ2-2; possibly TRBD1 or TRBD2 for D (5 bases each). In germline, CDR1 is SQVTM, CDR2 ANQGSEA. This CDR3 spans 14 amino acids. Trimming shortened V by 4 bases and J by 4 bases, and 13 bases separated the two germline ends. CDR3 region: CSVAGYRRTGELFF. The CDR3 DNA reads TGCAGCGTTGCGGGATACAGGCGCACCGGGGAGCTGTTTTTT.

This clonotype occurred a few times. The chain joins TRBV11-2 to TRBJ1-4; TRBD1 might be the D (6 bases). Per germline, CDR1 SGHAT and CDR2 FQNNGV. The CDR3 runs to 16 residues. Trimming left V 7 bases short and J 2 bases short, with 17 bases between. CDR3 protein: CASNNPYRATNEKLFF. DNA for the CDR3: TGTGCCAGCAACAACCCGTACAGGGCGACTAATGAAAAACTGTTTTTT. The full variable domain, completed using reference TRBV11-2 and TRBJ1-4, is EAGVAQSPRYKIIEKRQSVAFWCNPISGHATLYWYQQILGQGPKLLIQFQNNGVVDDSQLPKDRFSAERLKGVDSTLKIQPAKLEDSAVYLCASNNPYRATNEKLFFGSGTQLSVL.

This clonotype was detected only a few times. The genes are TRBV6-1 and TRBJ2-3; D possibly matches TRBD1 or TRBD2 (7 bases each). This CDR3 has 15 residues. The V and J ends lost 5 bases and 2 bases respectively, with 14 bases between them. Germline V gene lookup returns CDR1 MNHNS and CDR2 SASEGT. The CDR3 region is CASSQGGVFTDTQYF. CDR3 nucleotide sequence: TGTGCCAGCAGTCAGGGGGGGGTTTTCACAGATACGCAGTATTTT.

This clonotype was seen ten or more times. The V and J genes are TRBV15 and TRBJ2-3, with D perhaps TRBD1 (6 bases). The CDR3 covers 14 residues. Trimming took 9 bases from V and 0 from J, leaving 13 bases between them. Germline-derived CDR1 and CDR2 are LNHNV and YYDKDF (reference sequence). The CDR3 sequence: CATSGHLSTDTQYF. The CDR3 DNA is TGTGCCACTTCGGGACACCTGAGCACAGATACGCAGTATTTT. Looking up the rest from reference TRBV15 and TRBJ2-3 gives the full variable domain: DAMVIQNPRYQVTQFGKPVTLSCSQTLNHNVMYWYQQKSSQAPKLLFHYYDKDFNNEADTPDNFQSRRPNTSFCFLDIRSPGLGDTAMYLCATSGHLSTDTQYFGPGTRLTVL.

J is TRBJ2-5 and V is TRBV18; no clear D gene. CDR3 length: 15 residues. Per the germline V gene, CDR1 is KGHSH and CDR2 is LQKENI. V lost 3 bases, J lost 1 base, and 12 bases lay in between. The chain's CDR3 is CASSPAPAGQETQYF. In nucleotides, the CDR3 is TGTGCCAGCTCACCGGCCCCTGCAGGCCAAGAGACCCAGTACTTC.

This chain joins TRBV11-3 and TRBJ1-6; the D gene is possibly TRBD1 (5 bases). V was pared by 9 bases and J by 13 bases, with 22 bases between. In germline, CDR1 is SGHNT, CDR2 YENEEA. The CDR3 length is 14 residues. Written as DNA, the CDR3 is TGTGCCAGAGGACGAGAGGGGACGGTCTCTCCCCTCCACTTT. This gives the protein CARGREGTVSPLHF. The variable domain in full, completed from reference TRBV11-3 and TRBJ1-6, reads EAGVVQSPRYKIIEKKQPVAFWCNPISGHNTLYWYLQNLGQGPELLIRYENEEAVDDSQLPKDRFSAERLKGVDSTLKIQPAELGDSAVYLCARGREGTVSPLHFGNGTRLTVT.

The V and J genes are TRBV5-1 and TRBJ1-1, with 10 bases matching TRBD1. The CDR3 contains 18 residues. Looked up from germline, CDR1 is SGHRS and CDR2 is YFSETQ. V lost 4 bases to trimming and J lost 5 bases; unmatched junction nucleotides: 17. This chain's CDR3 is CASSIQTGTGAPFTEAFF. The CDR3 DNA follows: TGCGCCAGCAGCATACAGACCGGGACAGGGGCGCCTTTTACTGAAGCTTTCTTT.

Worth noting for this clonotype: Just one base apart from a much larger clone, this may be a read error. The chain couples TRBV20-1 to TRBJ1-4, with 7 bases identical to TRBD1. The germline V gene has CDR1 DFQATT and CDR2 SNEGSKA (reference sequence). With 6 bases clipped from V and 12 bases from J, the junction kept 22 bases outside the gene matches. CDR3 length: 16 residues. In DNA form, the CDR3 reads TGCAGTGCCAAAGAAGGGAACAGGGGAGCGCGCGAAGAACTGTTTTTT. Translated, it gives CSAKEGNRGAREELFF.